This T cell receptor beta chain is from a study of blood T cell repertoires in COVID-19. Study context: COVID-19 samples, acute and convalescent, were from the United States, Italy and Spain. PBMCs, B-cell-depleted T cells, or T cells were the source of the cDNA or gDNA that made up the material.

In the original workflow: How many nucleated cells were present was estimated from reference gene primer amplification. Assay: immunoSEQ multiplex PCR; the TCRdb copy retains only in-frame clones and omits some. Clone size and the V and J calls come from that table; the DNA yielded D and trimming. Of more than 85,000 clones listed, about 88% are singletons. Germline V gene sequence: CDR1 MNHEY, CDR2 SVGAGI. The V end lost 6 bases, the J end lost 10 bases, and 18 bases lay between the germline ends. CDR3 length: 14 residues. The specimen sequenced was peripheral blood. The chain links TRBV6-5 to TRBJ1-4; no clear D. This TCR derives from an older woman with acute or convalescent COVID-19. For the CDR3, the DNA is TGTGCCAGCAGAGTGGGGAGGGCGGAAGGAAAACTGTTTTTT. It is translated as CASRVGRAEGKLFF.